A selection of T cell receptor beta chains follows, all from one sample in a study of blood T cell repertoires in COVID-19. The assay was immunoSEQ multiplex PCR, and TCRdb's table has in-frame clones only and misses some. The sample consists of 130,000 or so clones, around three quarters of them appearing once. The sequencing sample was made of peripheral blood. The receptors derive from a man aged 60 to 75 with active or convalescent COVID-19. The CDR3 runs from the conserved cysteine through the conserved F or W. A D gene is named only where the DNA matches it firmly. Size values are once, few and many counts, or a class for expanded clones, and some rows have none.

clone size: once
D gene: .
J gene: TRBJ2-1
V gene: TRBV27
CDR3 protein: CASNLGSSYNEQFF
CDR3 DNA: TGTGCCAGCAATCTAGGGAGCTCCTACAATGAGCAGTTCTTC

clone size: .
D gene: TRBD2
J gene: TRBJ2-1
V gene: TRBV7-9
CDR3 protein: CASSLGLAAPRTEQFF
CDR3 DNA: TGTGCCAGCAGCTTGGGACTAGCGGCCCCGAGGACTGAGCAGTTCTTC

clone size: .
D gene: TRBD1
J gene: TRBJ1-2
V gene: TRBV24-1
CDR3 protein: CATSEPGTGNYGYTF
CDR3 DNA: TGTGCCACCAGTGAACCCGGGACAGGGAACTATGGCTACACCTTC

clone size: .
D gene: .
J gene: TRBJ2-5
V gene: TRBV5-1
CDR3 protein: CASSHQGGETQYF
CDR3 DNA: TGCGCCAGCAGCCACCAGGGGGGAGAGACCCAGTACTTC

clone size: .
D gene: TRBD2
J gene: TRBJ2-1
V gene: TRBV9
CDR3 protein: CASSVVAGGPREQFF
CDR3 DNA: TGTGCCAGCAGCGTAGTAGCGGGAGGGCCTAGGGAGCAGTTCTTC

clone size: .
D gene: .
J gene: TRBJ2-1
V gene: TRBV6-5
CDR3 protein: CASSYARQTEQFF
CDR3 DNA: TGTGCCAGCAGTTACGCGCGCCAAACCGAGCAGTTCTTC

clone size: .
D gene: .
J gene: TRBJ1-3
V gene: TRBV4-3
CDR3 protein: CASSQEIFGDTIYF
CDR3 DNA: TGCGCCAGCAGCCAAGAGATTTTCGGAGACACCATATATTTT

clone size: .
D gene: .
J gene: TRBJ1-2
V gene: TRBV28
CDR3 protein: CASSLGGRTSGYTF
CDR3 DNA: TGTGCCAGCAGTTTAGGGGGCAGAACCTCTGGCTACACCTTC

clone size: .
D gene: TRBD2
J gene: TRBJ2-3
V gene: TRBV19
CDR3 protein: CASSGGGGTSGRTDTQYF
CDR3 DNA: TGTGCCAGTAGTGGCGGGGGGGGGACTAGCGGGAGAACAGATACGCAGTATTTT

clone size: .
D gene: TRBD1
J gene: TRBJ2-5
V gene: TRBV9
CDR3 protein: CASSVGTGPETQYF
CDR3 DNA: TGTGCCAGCAGCGTAGGGACAGGGCCAGAGACCCAGTACTTC

clone size: .
D gene: TRBD1
J gene: TRBJ2-3
V gene: TRBV25-1
CDR3 protein: CASSGRDRSTDTQYF
CDR3 DNA: TGTGCCAGCAGTGGACGGGACAGATCCACAGATACGCAGTATTTT

clone size: .
D gene: TRBD1
J gene: TRBJ2-7
V gene: TRBV11-1
CDR3 protein: CASTPRDRVHEQYF
CDR3 DNA: TGTGCCAGCACCCCGAGGGACAGGGTACACGAGCAGTACTTC

clone size: once
D gene: TRBD2
J gene: TRBJ2-5
V gene: TRBV25-1
CDR3 protein: CASSVREIQETQYF
CDR3 DNA: TGTGCCAGCAGTGTGCGGGAGATCCAAGAGACCCAGTACTTC

clone size: .
D gene: TRBD1
J gene: TRBJ2-5
V gene: TRBV19
CDR3 protein: CASRPRGQVETQYF
CDR3 DNA: TGTGCCAGTAGACCCAGGGGACAGGTAGAGACCCAGTACTTC

clone size: few
D gene: .
J gene: TRBJ2-7
V gene: TRBV2
CDR3 protein: CASSTMVEQYF
CDR3 DNA: TGTGCCAGCAGCACTATGGTCGAGCAGTACTTC

clone size: .
D gene: .
J gene: TRBJ1-2
V gene: TRBV5-6
CDR3 protein: CASSLLSAGYYGYTF
CDR3 DNA: TGTGCCAGCAGCTTGCTGTCCGCGGGCTACTATGGCTACACCTTC

clone size: .
D gene: TRBD1
J gene: TRBJ2-1
V gene: TRBV7-9
CDR3 protein: CASSLPQGVYNEQFF
CDR3 DNA: TGTGCCAGCAGCCTACCTCAGGGGGTGTACAATGAGCAGTTCTTC

clone size: .
D gene: .
J gene: TRBJ1-1
V gene: TRBV20-1
CDR3 protein: CSASRQPNTEAFF
CDR3 DNA: TGCAGTGCTAGTCGACAGCCGAACACTGAAGCTTTCTTT

clone size: .
D gene: TRBD1
J gene: TRBJ2-7
V gene: TRBV6-2/TRBV6-3
CDR3 protein: CASSSTGTAYEQYF
CDR3 DNA: TGTGCCAGCAGTTCAACCGGGACAGCCTACGAGCAGTACTTC

clone size: .
D gene: .
J gene: TRBJ2-1
V gene: TRBV5-1
CDR3 protein: CASSLVSPEQFF
CDR3 DNA: TGCGCCAGCAGCTTGGTTAGCCCCGAGCAGTTCTTC

clone size: .
D gene: .
J gene: TRBJ1-4
V gene: TRBV27
CDR3 protein: CASSSTGWREKLFF
CDR3 DNA: TGTGCCAGCAGCTCCACAGGGTGGAGGGAAAAACTGTTTTTT

clone size: once
D gene: .
J gene: TRBJ2-5
V gene: TRBV10-3
CDR3 protein: CAISARPGGQETQYF
CDR3 DNA: TGTGCCATCAGTGCCCGCCCAGGGGGGCAAGAGACCCAGTACTTC

clone size: .
D gene: TRBD1
J gene: TRBJ2-3
V gene: TRBV5-1
CDR3 protein: CASSLGGTGQTDTQYF
CDR3 DNA: TGCGCCAGCAGCTTGGGGGGGACAGGGCAGACAGATACGCAGTATTTT

clone size: .
D gene: TRBD2
J gene: TRBJ2-2
V gene: TRBV9
CDR3 protein: CASSHPGGLDTGELFF
CDR3 DNA: TGTGCCAGCAGCCACCCGGGGGGGCTGGACACCGGGGAGCTGTTTTTT

clone size: .
D gene: .
J gene: TRBJ2-7
V gene: TRBV6-5
CDR3 protein: CASSRGDNSYEQYF
CDR3 DNA: TGTGCCAGCAGCAGGGGGGACAACAGCTACGAGCAGTACTTC